This T cell receptor beta chain was documented in a study of T cell repertoires in cytomegalovirus infection. Study-wide context: Indications of both CMV infection and matching HLA type were provided by public TCR beta signatures.

TCRdb used MiXCR to reprocess the reads, holding one entry per CDR3 protein. Found here are approximately 630,000 distinct CDR3 sequences, 20% to 30% of them singletons; the top ten hold under 8.5%. This clonotype was seen a handful of times. CDR3 length: 13 amino acids. V lost 3 bases and J 4 bases, leaving 9 bases between the germline ends. Germline V CDR1 and CDR2: LNHNV, YYDKDF (reference sequence). Sequenced sample: CD8+ T cells from PBMCs. The chain couples TRBV15 to TRBJ1-2; unclear D gene. This receptor was identified in a human donor in good health (CMV status not recorded). Some clones in this sample may be carry-over from other donors' samples. The CDR3 region is CATSSLDSYGYTF. In DNA, the CDR3 is TGTGCCACCAGCAGTCTCGATAGCTATGGCTACACCTTC.